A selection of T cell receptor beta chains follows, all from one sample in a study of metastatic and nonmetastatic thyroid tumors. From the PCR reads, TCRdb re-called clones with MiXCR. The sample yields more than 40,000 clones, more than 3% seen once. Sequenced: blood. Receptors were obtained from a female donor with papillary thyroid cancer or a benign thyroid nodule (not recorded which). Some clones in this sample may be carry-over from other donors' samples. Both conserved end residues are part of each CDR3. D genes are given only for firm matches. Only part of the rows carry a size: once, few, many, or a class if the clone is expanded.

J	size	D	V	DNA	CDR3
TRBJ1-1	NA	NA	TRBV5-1	TGCGCCAGCAGCCTCCCGTGCCCTGGGACTGAAGCTTTCTTT	CASSLPCPGTEAFF
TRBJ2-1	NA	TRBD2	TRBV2	TGTGCCAGCCGGACTAGCCTTAGCAATGAGCAGTTCTTC	CASRTSLSNEQFF
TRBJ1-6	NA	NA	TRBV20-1	TGCAGTGCTGGAGATGGGGACATCACATCACCCCTCCACTTT	CSAGDGDITSPLHF
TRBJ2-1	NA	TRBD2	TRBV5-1	TGCGCCAGCAGCCCCGGTTTACTAGCGGGGATGTACAATGAGCAGTTCTTC	CASSPGLLAGMYNEQFF
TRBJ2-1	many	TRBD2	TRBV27	TGTGCCAGCTCGGGACTAGCGGGAGGGAGTTACAATGAGCAGTTCTTC	CASSGLAGGSYNEQFF
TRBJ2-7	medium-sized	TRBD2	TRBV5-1	TGCGCCAGTCACCCGCCGGGGGGGCGACACTACGAGCAGTACTTC	CASHPPGGRHYEQYF
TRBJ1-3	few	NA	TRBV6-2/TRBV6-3	TGTGCCAGCAGTTACGTGGGGACTGGAAACACCATATATTTT	CASSYVGTGNTIYF
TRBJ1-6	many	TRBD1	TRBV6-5	TGTGCCAGCAGTTACTTACAGGGGATGTATAATTCACCCCTCCACTTT	CASSYLQGMYNSPLHF
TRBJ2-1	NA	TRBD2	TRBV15	TGTGCCACCAGCAGAAGTAGCGGGAGCTACAATGAGCAGTTCTTC	CATSRSSGSYNEQFF
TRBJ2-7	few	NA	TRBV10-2	TGCGCCAGCAGAGATGACAGTACCTACGAGCAGTACTTC	CASRDDSTYEQYF
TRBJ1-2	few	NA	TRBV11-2	TGTGCCAGCAGCTTAGAAGGCACAGGCCTCACGGGGGGTTATGGCTACACCTTC	CASSLEGTGLTGGYGYTF
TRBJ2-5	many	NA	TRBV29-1	TGCAGCGTTGCCGCGATCCTAGGCGAGACCCAGTACTTC	CSVAAILGETQYF
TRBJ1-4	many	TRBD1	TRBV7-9	TGTGCCAGCAGCCAGACAGGGACTAATGAAAAACTGTTTTTT	CASSQTGTNEKLFF
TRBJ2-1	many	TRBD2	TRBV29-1	TGCAGCGTTGTATGGAGCGGGAGAGGCAATGAGCAGTTCTTC	CSVVWSGRGNEQFF
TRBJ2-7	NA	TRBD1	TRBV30	TGTGCCTGGCAGGGGGCAGGGTACGAGCAGTACTTC	CAWQGAGYEQYF
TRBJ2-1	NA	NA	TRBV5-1	TGCGCCAGCAGCTTGGGACTATACAATGAGCAGTTCTTC	CASSLGLYNEQFF
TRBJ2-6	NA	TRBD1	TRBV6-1	TGTGCCAGCAGTGAAGGGACAGGGTACCGAGGGGCCAACGTCCTGACTTTC	CASSEGTGYRGANVLTF
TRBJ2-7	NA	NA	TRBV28	TGTGCCAGCAGTTTACGGGGGCTCGCCACCTACGAGCAGTACTTC	CASSLRGLATYEQYF
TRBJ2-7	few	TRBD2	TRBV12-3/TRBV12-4	TGTGCCAGCAGTTTATCTAGCGGGTCCTACGAGCAGTACTTC	CASSLSSGSYEQYF
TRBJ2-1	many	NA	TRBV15	TGTGCCACCAGCAGAGATCCCGGGACACATTATGAGCAGTTCTTC	CATSRDPGTHYEQFF
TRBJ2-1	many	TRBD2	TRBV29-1	TGCAGCTCAACAGGGACTAGAGGTTACAATGAGCAGTTCTTC	CSSTGTRGYNEQFF
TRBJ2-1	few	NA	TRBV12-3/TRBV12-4	TGTGCCAGCAGTTTGGAGGCCAACTCCTACAATGAGCAGTTCTTC	CASSLEANSYNEQFF
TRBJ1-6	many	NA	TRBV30	TGTGCCTGGAGTGGGGGGCCAGTTATCTCGCCCCTCCACTTT	CAWSGGPVISPLHF
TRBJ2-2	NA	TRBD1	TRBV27	TGTGCCAGCAGTCCGACTAACAGGGGCCTGAACACCGGGGAGCTGTTTTTT	CASSPTNRGLNTGELFF